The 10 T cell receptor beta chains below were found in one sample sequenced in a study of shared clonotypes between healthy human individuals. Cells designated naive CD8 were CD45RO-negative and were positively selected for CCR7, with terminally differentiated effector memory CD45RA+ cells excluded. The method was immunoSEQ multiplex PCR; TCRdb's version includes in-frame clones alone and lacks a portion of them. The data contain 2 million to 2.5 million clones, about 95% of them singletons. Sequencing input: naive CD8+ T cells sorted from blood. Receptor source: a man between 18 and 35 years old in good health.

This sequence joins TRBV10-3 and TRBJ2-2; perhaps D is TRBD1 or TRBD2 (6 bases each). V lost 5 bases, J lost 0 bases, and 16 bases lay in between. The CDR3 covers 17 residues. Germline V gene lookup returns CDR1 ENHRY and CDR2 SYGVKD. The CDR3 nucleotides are TGTGCCATCAGTTCCGGGGGCGGGGCGACGAACACCGGGGAGCTGTTTTTT. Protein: CAISSGGGATNTGELFF.

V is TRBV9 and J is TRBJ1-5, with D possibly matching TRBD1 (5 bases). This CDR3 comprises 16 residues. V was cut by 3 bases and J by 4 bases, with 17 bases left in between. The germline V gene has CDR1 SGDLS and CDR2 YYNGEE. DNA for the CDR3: TGTGCCAGCAGCGCAGAGGAGTGGGGACCTAATCAGCCCCAGCATTTT. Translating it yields CASSAEEWGPNQPQHF.

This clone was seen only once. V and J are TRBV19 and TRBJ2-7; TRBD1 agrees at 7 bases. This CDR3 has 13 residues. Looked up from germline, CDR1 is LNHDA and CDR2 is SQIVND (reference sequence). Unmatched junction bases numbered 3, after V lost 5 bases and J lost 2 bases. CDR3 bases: TGTGCCAGTAGTGGACAGGCCACCTACGAGCAGTACTTC. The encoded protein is CASSGQATYEQYF. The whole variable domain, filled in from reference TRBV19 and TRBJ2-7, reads DGGITQSPKYLFRKEGQNVTLSCEQNLNHDAMYWYRQDPGQGLRLIYYSQIVNDFQKGDIAEGYSVSREKKESFPLTVTSAQKNPTAFYLCASSGQATYEQYFGPGTRLTVT.

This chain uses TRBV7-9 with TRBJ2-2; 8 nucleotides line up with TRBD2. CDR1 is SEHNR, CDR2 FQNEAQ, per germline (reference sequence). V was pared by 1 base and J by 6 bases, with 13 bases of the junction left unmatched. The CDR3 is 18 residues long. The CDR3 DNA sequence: TGTGCCAGCAGCTTAGATTTAGCGGGGTCCGGCCTCCCCGGGGAGCTGTTTTTT. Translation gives CASSLDLAGSGLPGELFF.

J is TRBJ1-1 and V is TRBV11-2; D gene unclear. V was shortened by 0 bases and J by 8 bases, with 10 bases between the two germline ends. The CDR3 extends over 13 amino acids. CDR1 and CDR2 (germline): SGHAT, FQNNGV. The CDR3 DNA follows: TGTGCCAGCAGCTTAGACCGGATTAGAGAAGCTTTCTTT. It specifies CASSLDRIREAFF.

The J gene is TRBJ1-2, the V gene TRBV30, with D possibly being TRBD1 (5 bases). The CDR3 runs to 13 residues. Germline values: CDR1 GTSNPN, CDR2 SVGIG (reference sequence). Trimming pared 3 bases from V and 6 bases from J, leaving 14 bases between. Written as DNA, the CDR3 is TGTGCCTGGAGCGACCAGGGAAACCATGGCTACACCTTC. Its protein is CAWSDQGNHGYTF.

CDR3 sequence (DNA): TGCAGCGTGGACTTGGAGGAGGGGAGGTCCTACAATGAGCAGTTCTTC. Protein: CSVDLEEGRSYNEQFF. The chain links TRBV29-1 to TRBJ2-1; TRBD2 is a possible D gene (6 bases). V shed 6 bases and J shed 1 base, with 19 bases lying between them. Germline CDR1 SQVTM, CDR2 ANQGSEA. The CDR3 spans 16 residues.

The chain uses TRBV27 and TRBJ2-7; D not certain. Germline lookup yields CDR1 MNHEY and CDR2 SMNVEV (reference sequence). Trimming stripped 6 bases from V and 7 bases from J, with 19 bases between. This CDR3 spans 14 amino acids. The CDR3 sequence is CASRGGLLFMEQYF. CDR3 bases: TGTGCCAGCAGGGGTGGCCTCCTCTTTATGGAGCAGTACTTC.

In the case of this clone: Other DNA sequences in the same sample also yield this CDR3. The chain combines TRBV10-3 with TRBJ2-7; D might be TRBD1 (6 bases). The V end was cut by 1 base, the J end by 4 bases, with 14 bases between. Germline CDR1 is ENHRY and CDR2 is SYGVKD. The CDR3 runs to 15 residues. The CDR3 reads CAISEFQGSSYEQYF. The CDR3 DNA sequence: TGTGCCATCAGTGAGTTTCAGGGGAGCTCATACGAGCAGTACTTC.

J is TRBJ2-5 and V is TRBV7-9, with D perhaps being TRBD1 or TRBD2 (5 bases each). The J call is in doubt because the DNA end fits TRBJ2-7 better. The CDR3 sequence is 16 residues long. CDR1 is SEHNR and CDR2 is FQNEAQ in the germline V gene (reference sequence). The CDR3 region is CASSSRRLGVGYEQYF. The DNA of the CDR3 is TGTGCCAGCAGCTCCCGCCGGTTGGGGGTAGGCTACGAGCAGTACTTC.